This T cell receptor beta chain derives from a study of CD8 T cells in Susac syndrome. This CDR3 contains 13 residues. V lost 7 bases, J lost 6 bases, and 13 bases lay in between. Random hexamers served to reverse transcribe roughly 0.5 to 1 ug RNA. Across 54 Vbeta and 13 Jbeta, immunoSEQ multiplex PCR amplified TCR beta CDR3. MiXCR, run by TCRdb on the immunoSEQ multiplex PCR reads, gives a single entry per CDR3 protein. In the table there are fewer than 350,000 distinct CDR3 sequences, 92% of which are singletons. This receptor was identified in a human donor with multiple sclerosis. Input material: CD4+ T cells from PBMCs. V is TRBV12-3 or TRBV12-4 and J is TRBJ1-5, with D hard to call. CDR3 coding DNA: TGTGCCAGCAACTTCGGGGAGCGTCAGCCCCAGCATTTT. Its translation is CASNFGERQPQHF.